This T cell receptor beta chain was recorded in a study of blood T cell repertoires in COVID-19. About the study: Spain, Italy and the United States supplied samples that represented acute and convalescent COVID-19. T cells, B-cell-depleted T cells, or PBMCs provided the cDNA or gDNA that served as material.

Per the study methods: Researchers report that nucleated cell counts were estimated from reference gene primer amplification. Clones were sequenced by immunoSEQ multiplex PCR, and TCRdb holds only the in-frame ones, with some missing. The V and J calls and clone size were taken over from that table, and D and trimming were inferred from the DNA. This repertoire shows around 80,000 clones, about 80% found once; its top ten account for approximately 5.4%. The CDR3 runs 13 residues. The V gene's germline CDR1 is MNHEY and CDR2 SVGAGI. V was cut by 5 bases and J by 2 bases, with 9 bases left in between. The TCR was taken from a man between 45 and 60 years old with active or convalescent COVID-19. The chain joins TRBV6-5 to TRBJ1-2; no firm D call. The specimen sequenced was peripheral blood. CDR3 residues: CASSLGNNYGYTF. CDR3 DNA sequence: TGTGCCAGCAGTCTCGGGAACAACTATGGCTACACCTTC.